Presented here are 25 T cell receptor beta chains from one specimen sequenced in a study of technical replicates of blood from a handful of donors. Clones were read by immunoSEQ multiplex PCR, and TCRdb kept only the in-frame ones, dropping some. The table includes 15,000 to 20,000 clones, more than 75% detected once. Sample: PBMCs. The receptors stem from a human donor in good health.

This chain uses TRBV28 with TRBJ2-3, with unresolved D. V lost 5 bases, J lost 7 bases, and 13 bases lay in between. The CDR3 sequence is 13 residues long. From germline, CDR1 is MDHEN and CDR2 SYDVKM. The CDR3 loop is CASSLSPTYTQYF. The CDR3, as DNA: TGTGCCAGCAGTCTTAGTCCCACGTATACGCAGTATTTT.

J is TRBJ2-7 and V is TRBV7-9; TRBD1 might be the D (5 bases). Germline lookup yields CDR1 SEHNR and CDR2 FQNEAQ (reference sequence). V gave up 5 bases and J gave up 1 base, with 9 bases separating them. This CDR3 has 13 residues. The CDR3 DNA sequence: TGTGCCAGCAGCAAGGGGATTTCCTACGAGCAGTACTTC. It yields the protein CASSKGISYEQYF.

This chain connects TRBV7-3 to TRBJ1-2; no reliable D call. Trimming shortened V by 5 bases and J by 2 bases, and 15 bases separated the two germline ends. This CDR3 is 15 amino acids long. Germline values: CDR1 SGHTA, CDR2 FQGTGA. The CDR3 nucleotides read TGTGCCAGCAGCCCAGCGGGCCCGCCCAACTATGGCTACACCTTC. Amino acid sequence: CASSPAGPPNYGYTF.

The rearrangement joins TRBV2 to TRBJ1-2, with 9 bases lining up with TRBD1. CDR3 length: 14 amino acids. Germline V CDR1 and CDR2: SNHLY, FYNNEI. V gave up 1 base and J gave up 7 bases; unmatched junction bases: 4. CDR3: CASSEEGQGFGYTF. The DNA of the CDR3 is TGTGCCAGCAGTGAAGAGGGACAGGGCTTTGGCTACACCTTC.

J is TRBJ2-3 and V is TRBV7-6; D perhaps matches TRBD2 (5 bases). CDR1 is SGHVS and CDR2 is FNYEAQ in the germline V gene. V was clipped by 0 bases and J by 7 bases, with 11 bases between them. This CDR3 contains 14 residues. CDR3 protein: CASSLAGAQYTQYF. CDR3 coding DNA: TGTGCCAGCAGCTTAGCGGGAGCCCAGTATACGCAGTATTTT.

The V gene is TRBV10-3, the J gene TRBJ2-2; 9 bases agree with TRBD2. V shed 6 bases and J 6 bases; nucleotides not matched to a gene: 11. CDR3 size: 16 residues. CDR1 is ENHRY and CDR2 is SYGVKD in the germline V gene. CDR3 sequence reads: CAISIREREAAGELFF. CDR3 in DNA: TGTGCCATCAGCATCCGGGAGCGGGAGGCGGCCGGGGAGCTGTTTTTT.

The chain couples TRBV6-4 to TRBJ2-3, with 10 nucleotides matching TRBD1. Germline V lookup: CDR1 MRHNA, CDR2 SNTAGT. The CDR3 extends over 15 amino acids. The junction had 1 base not matched to a gene; V was cut back by 0 bases and J by 4 bases. CDR3 in amino acids: CASSDSTGGADTQYF. The CDR3 nucleotides are TGTGCCAGCAGTGACTCGACAGGGGGCGCAGATACGCAGTATTTT.

The genes are TRBV25-1 and TRBJ1-5; D might be TRBD1 (6 bases). Germline V gene sequence: CDR1 MGHDK, CDR2 SYGVNS. The V gene lost 3 bases and the J gene lost 0 bases, with 9 bases spanning the gap. This CDR3 contains 15 residues. The DNA of the CDR3 is TGTGCCAGCAGTGAGGGACAAACTAGCAATCAGCCCCAGCATTTT. The encoded protein is CASSEGQTSNQPQHF.

The chain recombines TRBV10-1 with TRBJ1-1; D remains unclear. V gave up 4 bases and J gave up 6 bases, with 6 bases separating them. The V gene's germline CDR1 is WNHNN and CDR2 SYGVQD (reference sequence). The CDR3 loop spans 11 amino acids. The CDR3, as DNA: TGCGCCAGCAGTGGAGAGGCTGAAGCTTTCTTT. This sequence encodes CASSGEAEAFF.

The rearrangement joins TRBV6-5 to TRBJ2-1; TRBD2 matches at 7 bases. The germline gives CDR1 MNHEY, CDR2 SVGAGI. Trimming at V came to 0 bases and at J to 5 bases, leaving 4 bases not matched to a gene. The CDR3 totals 15 residues. The CDR3 coding sequence is TGTGCCAGCAGTTACTCACCGGGAGGCAACAATGAGCAGTTCTTC. This sequence encodes CASSYSPGGNNEQFF.

The chain uses TRBV2 and TRBJ2-5; 15 bases map to TRBD2. The CDR3 is 19 residues long. Germline CDR1 and CDR2: SNHLY and FYNNEI. The J segment lost 5 bases and the V segment lost 6 bases, leaving 16 bases of the junction unmatched. The CDR3 DNA is TGTGCCAGCAGCGACAGAAAAGGACTAGCGGGAGGGCCTTGGGAGACCCAGTACTTC. Residues: CASSDRKGLAGGPWETQYF.

The CDR3 nucleotides are TGTGCCAGCATAGCAAGCGGGCGGGAGGGCCTGGATACGCAGTATTTT. Protein sequence: CASIASGREGLDTQYF. The rearrangement joins TRBV28 to TRBJ2-3; 9 positions match TRBD2. CDR3 size: 16 residues. V trimming: 7 bases; J trimming: 6 bases; junction bases outside the gene matches: 14. Germline CDR1 reads MDHEN; CDR2 reads SYDVKM.

The CDR3 loop reads CASSHPSGSVGNEQFF. DNA for the CDR3: TGTGCCAGCAGCCACCCCAGCGGGAGTGTTGGTAATGAGCAGTTCTTC. The chain employs TRBV4-2 and TRBJ2-1; the match to TRBD2 covers 8 bases. V trimming: 3 bases; J trimming: 7 bases; junction bases outside the gene matches: 11. This CDR3 is built from 16 residues. Germline V CDR1 and CDR2: LGHNA, YNFKEQ.

The chain has TRBV6-6 and TRBJ2-3, with 9 bases that match TRBD1. The CDR3 totals 15 residues. V gave up 6 bases and J gave up 2 bases; unmatched junction bases: 6. Germline lookup yields CDR1 MNHNY and CDR2 SVGAGI (reference sequence). This CDR3 is CASSPGQGSTDTQYF. For the CDR3, the DNA is TGTGCCAGCAGCCCCGGACAGGGGTCCACAGATACGCAGTATTTT.

This clone was seen more than once but under ten times. V and J are TRBV11-1 and TRBJ2-5; the D gene is possibly TRBD1 (6 bases). Trimming removed 5 bases from V and 2 bases from J, with 15 bases in between. The CDR3 is made up of 15 amino acids. Germline values: CDR1 SGHAT, CDR2 FQDESV (reference sequence). The chain's CDR3 is CASSGTGTPQETQYF. CDR3 nucleotides: TGTGCCAGCAGCGGGACCGGGACACCTCAAGAGACCCAGTACTTC.

The CDR3 reads CASNSLTSGRVANTGELFF. The CDR3 region has the DNA TGTGCCAGCAACTCCCTGACTAGCGGGAGGGTAGCGAACACCGGGGAGCTGTTTTTT. The V call is TRBV7-9, the J call TRBJ2-2; 14 bases line up with TRBD2. The CDR3 has 19 residues. V shed 7 bases and J 0 bases; nucleotides not matched to a gene: 10. Germline V lookup: CDR1 SEHNR, CDR2 FQNEAQ (reference sequence).

J is TRBJ2-1 and V is TRBV27; 16 bases are a match to TRBD2. Trimming cost V 3 bases and J 8 bases; bases outside gene matches: 7. The V gene's germline CDR1 is MNHEY and CDR2 SMNVEV (reference sequence). The CDR3 is made up of 17 amino acids. This CDR3 is CASSFFGTSGRADEQFF. Here the CDR3 DNA reads TGTGCCAGCAGTTTCTTCGGGACTAGCGGGAGGGCTGATGAGCAGTTCTTC.

This chain links TRBV2 with TRBJ2-3, with D possibly being TRBD1 (5 bases). Between the trimmed V and J ends, which lost 7 bases and 0 bases, there was a span of 14 bases. Germline V CDR1 and CDR2: SNHLY, FYNNEI. This CDR3 contains 15 residues. The CDR3 here is CASMQTEQSTDTQYF. The CDR3 region has the DNA TGTGCCAGCATGCAGACAGAGCAAAGCACAGATACGCAGTATTTT.

The rearrangement links TRBV28 to TRBJ2-7; TRBD1 matches 7 bases. J gave up 5 bases and V 2 bases, and 6 bases lay outside the gene matches. Germline V CDR1 and CDR2: MDHEN, SYDVKM. This CDR3 contains 14 residues. The CDR3, as DNA: TGTGCCAGCAGTTTAGCTAAGACAGGGAACGAGCAGTACTTC. Residues: CASSLAKTGNEQYF.

This clone occurred once. The chain uses TRBV6-5 and TRBJ2-7; the D is unclear. This CDR3 is 11 amino acids long. Germline V lookup: CDR1 MNHEY, CDR2 SVGAGI. Trimming removed 6 bases from V and 4 bases from J, with 7 bases in between. The CDR3 DNA reads TGTGCCAGCAGCTATCTTTACGAGCAGTACTTC. Amino acids: CASSYLYEQYF.

The genes are TRBV10-3 and TRBJ1-3; D is undetermined. The V and J ends lost 0 bases and 0 bases respectively, with 12 bases between them. The germline CDR1 and CDR2 sequences are ENHRY and SYGVKD. This CDR3 comprises 17 residues. Here the CDR3 DNA reads TGTGCCATCAGTGAGTCCCCCGTGCGGAACTCTGGAAACACCATATATTTT. The encoded protein is CAISESPVRNSGNTIYF.

The chain combines TRBV27 with TRBJ2-1, with 7 bases lining up with TRBD2. This CDR3 is built from 13 residues. Looked up from germline, CDR1 is MNHEY and CDR2 is SMNVEV (reference sequence). The CDR3 bases are TGTGCAGTCGGCGGGGGAACCTACAATGAGCAGTTCTTC. It specifies CAVGGGTYNEQFF.

The chain recombines TRBV10-3 with TRBJ2-1; TRBD2 agrees at 10 bases. The junction had 12 bases not matched to a gene; V was cut back by 6 bases and J by 10 bases. Per germline, CDR1 ENHRY and CDR2 SYGVKD. The CDR3 is made up of 15 amino acids. The CDR3: CAISPAGGPSSEQFF. DNA of the CDR3: TGTGCCATCAGCCCAGCGGGAGGGCCCTCATCCGAGCAGTTCTTC.

This clone was detected only a few times. The chain links TRBV2 to TRBJ1-5, with D tentatively TRBD1 (6 bases). Germline CDR1 and CDR2: SNHLY and FYNNEI. The CDR3 runs to 15 residues. V was clipped by 6 bases and J by 0 bases, with 12 bases between them. In DNA form, the CDR3 reads TGTGCCAGCAGACTCCGGGACACTAGCAATCAGCCCCAGCATTTT. It is translated as CASRLRDTSNQPQHF. The full variable domain, with the rest looked up from reference TRBV2 and TRBJ1-5, is EPEVTQTPSHQVTQMGQEVILRCVPISNHLYFYWYRQILGQKVEFLVSFYNNEISEKSEIFDDQFSVERPDGSNFTLKIRSTKLEDSAMYFCASRLRDTSNQPQHFGDGTRLSIL.

The chain has TRBV28 and TRBJ1-1; 9 nucleotides agree with TRBD1. This CDR3 is 15 amino acids long. J lost 10 bases, V lost 6 bases, and 15 bases had no gene match. CDR1 is MDHEN, CDR2 SYDVKM, per germline. The DNA of the CDR3 is TGTGCCAGCAGCCCGCCCCCGGGACAGGGCTTTGGAGCTTTCTTT. It is translated as CASSPPPGQGFGAFF.